One and the same sample provided the 2 T cell receptor beta chains below, sequenced in a study of prognosis after radiotherapy for stage I lung cancer. Starting from genomic DNA, TCR beta CDR3 was amplified through two-round multiplex PCR. For every TRBV and TRBJ gene, a specific primer was used in first-round PCR. MiXCR was run by TCRdb on the multiplex PCR reads, yielding one entry per CDR3 protein. The sample contains about 16,000 distinct CDR3 sequences, around two fifths of which appear only once. The material was PBMCs, obtained before or after stereotactic body radiation therapy (not recorded which). These receptors came from a donor aged 50 or older with non-small cell lung cancer.

The chain is built from TRBV4-2 and TRBJ2-2, with D tentatively TRBD2 (6 bases). V lost 0 bases, J lost 7 bases, and 18 bases lay in between. The CDR3 has 17 residues. Germline assignment: CDR1 LGHNA and CDR2 YNFKEQ. CDR3 loop: CASSQDGSGRGNGELFF. The CDR3 region has the DNA TGTGCCAGCAGCCAAGATGGATCCGGGAGAGGTAACGGGGAGCTGTTTTTT.

This clonotype was seen more than once but under ten times. V is TRBV11-3 and J is TRBJ1-1, with D perhaps matching TRBD1 (5 bases). Germline V gives CDR1 SGHNT, CDR2 YENEEA. Trimming removed 4 bases at V and 1 base at J, with 13 bases between. This CDR3 comprises 15 residues. The CDR3 nucleotides are TGTGCCAGCAGCTCCGGCGGGGACTGGAACACTGAAGCTTTCTTT. It is translated as CASSSGGDWNTEAFF.